This T cell receptor beta chain came from a study of shared clonotypes between healthy human individuals (TCRdb year 2020). Looking at the study overall: A few men and a couple of women, aged 18 to 49 years, made up the cohort. Per donor, three plates each were used for CD4 naive and CD4 memory, two for CD8 naive, and one for CD8 memory. To estimate repertoire size and how much clonotypes are shared between individuals, the study performed deep sequencing of blood TCR repertoires from about five healthy adults. Libraries were prepared and TCR repertoires were sequenced by different laboratories using diverse techniques, in order to increase sequencing depth and limit assay-specific biases. Per donor, leukapheresis produced somewhere between about 0.94 and 9.5 billion PBMCs.

Healthy HIV-negative adults with no recently reported acute infections or vaccinations were included as donors. All donors were Caucasian adults living in Nashville, Tennessee, USA. CD4+ T cells were enriched through magnetic negative selection, after which naive cells were positively selected on CD45RA and the remaining negative fraction served as the memory subset. After blood collection by leukapheresis, PBMCs were isolated using Ficoll-Histopaque density gradient centrifugation and then cryopreserved in the vapor phase of liquid nitrogen. Analytical flow cytometry was used to check the purity and quantity of every magnetically sorted T cell population. From each sorted fraction, genomic DNA was isolated and quantified by UV absorbance on a Nanodrop 2000c. Overall results and qualifications from the work: Only blood was sampled, and tissue TCR repertoires likely differ from those in blood. Clonotypes shared by all four sorted-subset donors showed higher generation probabilities than non-shared clonotypes. Incomplete sequencing was indicated by rarefaction of sorted-subset datasets, despite the large sequencing depth. Estimated clonotype richness was generally larger for naive than for memory subsets. When four donors were compared, the shared fraction of clonotypes was roughly 5% for naive CD4, about 4% for naive CD8, 2% to 2.5% for memory CD4, and roughly 0.4% for memory CD8. Because the study included only a small number of donors, the genetic and exposure-history diversity represented was limited. Based on pairwise subsampling, the degree of clonotype sharing among donors was expected to be affected by sequencing depth.

As concerns this clone: Its antigen remains undetermined. Base-call qualities are not available, and no considerably larger clone is one nucleotide away.

The germline V gene (reference sequence) sets CDR1 to SGHKS and CDR2 to YYEKEE. The junction carries 1 base between V and J, which are trimmed by 1 base and 0 bases respectively. The CDR3, cysteine through phenylalanine, is 12 amino acids long. The CDR3 DNA has 36 bases and is translated from base 1. Using the deep immunoSEQ assay, multiplex PCR amplified TCR CDR3 regions from genomic DNA. Extracted genomic DNA from each cell subset was distributed evenly across all wells of several immunoSEQ 96-well plates, and each plate was treated as a replicate. For sorted subsets, each replicate PCR was loaded with roughly 200 ng genomic DNA, equivalent to about 33,000 T cell genomes. Purified libraries were quantified with a Qubit 3.0 fluorometer, sized on a Bioanalyzer 2100, and re-quantified with the KAPA Library Quantification kit. Every immunoSEQ 96-well plate was sequenced on a dedicated single-read 150-cycle Illumina NextSeq 550 flow cell. In the paper's pipeline: Because only junctional sequences without quality scores were contained in the immunoSEQ output, filtering matching that applied to full-length reads could not be performed. Sequences were annotated with PyIR, a Python wrapper for IgBLAST v1.9, and V/J genes and CDR3 were assigned using IMGT germline references. Reads were filtered out if the reads had weak V/J assignments (E-value above 1e-6), no CDR3, stop codons, out-of-frame junctions, or ambiguous translated residues. A V3J clonotype was defined by an identical inferred V gene, J gene, and CDR3 amino acid sequence. Percentage overlap between repertoires was calculated by dividing the number of shared unique clonotypes by the size of the smaller repertoire. Repertoire richness was assessed with RTK rarefaction, the Chao1 estimator, and Recon v2.1 estimates of unobserved clonotypes. For all TCRbeta clonotypes obtained by the gDNA method from several donors, generation probabilities were computed with OLGA. TCRdb took over this immuneACCESS table, retaining in-frame rearrangements with V and J assigned. Such tables are incomplete; in checked studies, under half of the missing clones stem from an unresolved V gene, and the remainder is unexplained. V and J calls and clone size are as listed in that table; D and trimming were resolved from the DNA. The sample records roughly 2 million clones, approximately 94% of which are singletons. Approximately 0.13% of the sample rests with the top ten.

The sequence came from a man aged 18 to 29 in good health. The sequence is built from TRBV5-5 and TRBJ1-2; the D gene lacks a confident call. The sequencing input was naive CD4+ T cells sorted from blood. The cell subset or site label of this sample denotes: CD45RA+ positively selected. This receptor carries the CDR3 CASSLSNYGYTF. The DNA reads as follows: TGTGCCAGCAGCTTGTCTAACTATGGCTACACCTTC.